The rows below give T cell receptor beta chains drawn from one sample of a study of T cell changes during pregnancy in multiple sclerosis. Profiled with immunoSEQ multiplex PCR; TCRdb holds only in-frame clones, not every one. The sample consists of some 70,000 clones, roughly 92% of them appearing once. The sample in question was CD8+ T cells from peripheral blood mononuclear cells, obtained in the third trimester of pregnancy. These receptors were taken from a female donor in good health, enrolled as a control in a pregnancy study. Both conserved end residues are part of each CDR3. The order of the fields is clone size, V gene, J gene, D gene, CDR3 protein, CDR3 DNA. The D gene is left open where the match is weak. The size entry is marked missing in some rows and otherwise reads once, few, many or a size class.

once,TRBV7-9,TRBJ2-5,-,CASSSWGRQETQYF,TGTGCCAGCAGCTCGTGGGGGCGCCAAGAGACCCAGTACTTC
-,TRBV5-6,TRBJ2-1,-,CASSFFAGGYNEQFF,TGTGCCAGCAGCTTCTTTGCCGGCGGATACAATGAGCAGTTCTTC
-,TRBV30,TRBJ2-1,TRBD1,CAWGFGTGSNEQFF,TGTGCCTGGGGGTTTGGGACAGGGTCGAATGAGCAGTTCTTC
-,TRBV6-6,TRBJ2-2,-,CASNGNGLDSGELFF,TGTGCCAGCAATGGTAATGGACTGGACTCCGGGGAGCTGTTTTTT
once,TRBV6-6,TRBJ1-1,TRBD1,CASSYDRGLSTEAFF,TGTGCCAGCAGTTACGACAGGGGGTTGAGCACTGAAGCTTTCTTT
once,TRBV30,TRBJ1-3,-,CAWRNTPGQGLHSGNTIYF,TGTGCCTGGAGAAACACCCCCGGGCAGGGGCTACACTCTGGAAACACCATATATTTT
-,TRBV30,TRBJ1-1,-,CASDGRGAFF,TGTGCTTCTGACGGGCGGGGAGCTTTCTTT
once,TRBV18,TRBJ2-3,TRBD1,CASSPARGHAGTDTQYF,TGTGCCAGCTCACCTGCCAGGGGGCATGCGGGCACAGATACGCAGTATTTT
-,TRBV5-4,TRBJ1-6,-,CASSLDRANSPLHF,TGTGCCAGCAGCTTGGACAGGGCAAATTCACCCCTCCACTTT
-,TRBV11-2,TRBJ1-6,TRBD1,CASSLVSDRVSPLHF,TGTGCCAGCAGCTTAGTGTCGGACAGGGTCTCACCCCTCCACTTT
-,TRBV5-1,TRBJ2-2,TRBD2,CASSRGLAGGPGELFF,TGCGCCAGCAGTCGGGGACTAGCGGGGGGCCCCGGGGAGCTGTTTTTT
-,TRBV12-2,TRBJ2-7,-,CASRLDGTQRGKYF,TGTGCAAGTCGCTTAGATGGGACTCAACGGGGGAAGTACTTC
-,TRBV21-1,TRBJ2-7,-,CASSKNGTGSYEQYF,TGTGCCAGCAGCAAGAATGGGACAGGGAGCTACGAGCAGTACTTC
-,TRBV5-1,TRBJ2-1,TRBD2,CASSGPGLADYNEQFF,TGCGCCAGCAGCGGTCCGGGACTAGCGGACTACAATGAGCAGTTCTTC
-,TRBV13,TRBJ2-7,-,CASSTRGGYEQYF,TGTGCCAGCAGCACCAGGGGAGGGTACGAGCAGTACTTC
-,TRBV7-8,TRBJ2-1,-,CASSFAGIDEQFF,TGTGCCAGCAGCTTTGCAGGGATCGATGAGCAGTTCTTC
-,TRBV4-3,TRBJ1-5,-,CASSQLYQGNQPQHF,TGCGCCAGCAGCCAACTTTACCAGGGAAATCAGCCCCAGCATTTT
-,TRBV7-3,TRBJ2-3,TRBD1,CASSSGTGSLAATDTQYF,TGTGCCAGCAGCTCCGGGACAGGGTCCTTAGCTGCGACAGATACGCAGTATTTT
once,TRBV29-1,TRBJ2-7,-,CSVEAGDSYEQYF,TGCAGCGTTGAGGCAGGGGACTCCTACGAGCAGTACTTC
once,TRBV9,TRBJ2-5,TRBD1,CASSSPGGQETQYF,TGTGCCAGCAGCTCCCCAGGGGGACAAGAGACCCAGTACTTC
-,TRBV27,TRBJ2-2,-,CASSRGTTGELFF,TGTGCCAGCAGTAGGGGGACCACCGGGGAGCTGTTTTTT
-,TRBV9,TRBJ1-1,-,CASSDDSQEGFF,TGTGCCAGCAGCGACGACAGCCAGGAAGGTTTCTTT
-,TRBV19,TRBJ1-2,-,CASSRSKNRIATDYGYTF,TGTGCCAGTAGCCGCTCGAAGAACAGGATCGCGACGGACTATGGCTACACCTTC
-,TRBV27,TRBJ2-7,-,CASSLGGIEQYF,TGTGCCAGCAGTTTAGGGGGGATCGAGCAGTACTTC
-,TRBV6-6,TRBJ2-2,-,CASSADPGGGELFF,TGTGCCAGCAGTGCGGACCCAGGAGGTGGGGAGCTGTTTTTT
-,TRBV25-1,TRBJ1-3,-,CASSEFSLTVGNTIYF,TGTGCCAGCAGTGAATTCTCACTGACAGTTGGAAACACCATATATTTT
-,TRBV9,TRBJ2-7,TRBD1,CASSPPGQGARGQYF,TGTGCCAGCAGCCCCCCGGGGCAGGGGGCTCGGGGGCAGTACTTC
-,TRBV7-9,TRBJ2-1,-,CASSHNQGHPEQFF,TGTGCCAGCAGCCATAACCAGGGACACCCTGAGCAGTTCTTC
-,TRBV28,TRBJ2-7,TRBD2,CASSLASGVYEQYF,TGTGCCAGCAGTTTGGCTAGCGGAGTCTACGAGCAGTACTTC
-,TRBV5-1,TRBJ2-1,TRBD2,CASSLLAGGTYNEQFF,TGCGCCAGCAGCTTATTAGCGGGGGGCACCTACAATGAGCAGTTCTTC
-,TRBV2,TRBJ2-1,TRBD2,CASRTGTSDYNEQFF,TGTGCCAGCAGGACCGGGACTAGCGATTACAATGAGCAGTTCTTC
-,TRBV6-6,TRBJ2-2,-,CASTLGRDMNTGELFF,TGTGCCAGCACCCTCGGCCGGGACATGAACACCGGGGAGCTGTTTTTT
-,TRBV13,TRBJ2-1,-,CASSLRFTDSYNEQFF,TGTGCCAGCAGCTTAAGGTTTACCGACAGCTACAATGAGCAGTTCTTC
-,TRBV10-3,TRBJ1-2,TRBD1,CAISAQGQFYGYTF,TGTGCCATCAGTGCCCAGGGACAGTTCTATGGCTACACCTTC
-,TRBV4-3,TRBJ2-1,-,CASSQDEGRIHNEQFF,TGCGCCAGCAGCCAAGATGAGGGGAGGATCCACAATGAGCAGTTCTTC
-,TRBV30,TRBJ1-6,TRBD1,CAWSDRGQSSYNSPLHF,TGTGCCTGGAGTGATAGGGGGCAGAGCTCCTATAATTCACCCCTCCACTTT
-,TRBV5-1,TRBJ2-2,TRBD1,CASSLAGTGRKAGELFF,TGCGCCAGCAGCTTGGCGGGGACAGGGAGGAAAGCCGGGGAGCTGTTTTTT
-,TRBV7-9,TRBJ1-2,-,CASHGVYGYTF,TGTGCCAGCCACGGTGTTTATGGCTACACCTTC
-,TRBV11-3,TRBJ1-1,TRBD1,CASSLDGTGREAFF,TGTGCCAGCAGCTTAGACGGGACAGGGCGTGAAGCTTTCTTT
-,TRBV4-3,TRBJ2-1,TRBD2,CASSQGWRGGSYNEQFF,TGCGCCAGCAGCCAAGGCTGGCGGGGGGGCTCCTACAATGAGCAGTTCTTC
-,TRBV30,TRBJ1-1,TRBD1,CAWDPGTGGRLNTEAFF,TGTGCCTGGGATCCCGGGACAGGGGGCCGCTTGAACACTGAAGCTTTCTTT
-,TRBV11-2,TRBJ2-5,-,CASSLDQGRRETQYF,TGTGCCAGCAGCTTAGATCAGGGGCGACGAGAGACCCAGTACTTC
-,TRBV7-9,TRBJ1-1,-,CASSFLGGTEAFF,TGTGCCAGCAGCTTTCTGGGGGGCACTGAAGCTTTCTTT
few,TRBV7-9,TRBJ2-5,TRBD1,CASSVMTGGWETQYF,TGTGCCAGCAGCGTGATGACAGGGGGCTGGGAGACCCAGTACTTC
-,TRBV2,TRBJ2-7,-,CASRIGAHEQYF,TGTGCCAGCAGAATAGGGGCCCACGAGCAGTACTTC
-,TRBV16,TRBJ2-7,TRBD2,CASSQTSGGSFSYEQYF,TGTGCCAGCAGCCAAACTAGCGGGGGATCATTCTCCTACGAGCAGTACTTC
once,TRBV7-6,TRBJ2-1,-,CASSLADTYNEQFF,TGTGCCAGCAGCTTAGCGGACACGTACAATGAGCAGTTCTTC
-,TRBV19,TRBJ1-2,-,CASRLQDNYGYTF,TGTGCCAGTAGGCTCCAGGATAACTATGGCTACACCTTC
-,TRBV27,TRBJ2-7,-,CASGEGDEQYF,TGTGCCAGCGGGGAAGGGGACGAGCAGTACTTC
-,TRBV27,TRBJ1-3,-,CASRHSDNTIYF,TGTGCCAGTAGACATTCCGACAACACCATATATTTT
-,TRBV27,TRBJ1-2,-,CASSYRNAELTHGYTF,TGTGCCAGCAGTTATAGGAACGCGGAATTAACACATGGCTACACCTTC
-,TRBV4-3,TRBJ1-4,-,CASSRIFDRGEKLFF,TGCGCCAGCAGCCGCATCTTTGACCGCGGGGAAAAACTGTTTTTT
-,TRBV19,TRBJ1-5,-,CASSMARGGQPQHF,TGTGCCAGTAGTATGGCTCGGGGGGGCCAGCCCCAGCATTTT